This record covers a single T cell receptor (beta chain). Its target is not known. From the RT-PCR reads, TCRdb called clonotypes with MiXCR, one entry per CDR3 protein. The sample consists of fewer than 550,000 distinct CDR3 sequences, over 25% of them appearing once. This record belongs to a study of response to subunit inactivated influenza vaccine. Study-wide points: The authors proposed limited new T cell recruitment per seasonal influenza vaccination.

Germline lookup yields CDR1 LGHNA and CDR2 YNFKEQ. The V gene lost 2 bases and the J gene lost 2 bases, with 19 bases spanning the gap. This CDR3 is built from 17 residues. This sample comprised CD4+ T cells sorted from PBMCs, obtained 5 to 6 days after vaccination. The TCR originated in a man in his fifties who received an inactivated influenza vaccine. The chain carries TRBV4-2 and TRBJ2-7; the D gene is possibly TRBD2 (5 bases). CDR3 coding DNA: TGTGCCAGCAGCCAACTACTGTCGGGCGGGCGCCCCTACGAGCAGTACTTC. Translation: CASSQLLSGGRPYEQYF.